This T cell receptor beta chain derives from a study of monozygotic twins with cystic fibrosis. On the study more broadly: Library input was 2.5 to 3 micrograms of fragmented DNA, with 15 PCR cycles. General study findings and limits: Monozygotic CF twins shared more identical nucleotide clonotypes than unrelated patients. Clonality was generally low (median about 0.0097), higher in the most severe patients.

A word on this clone: Its antigen is unidentified.

The CDR3 has 12 residues. Germline V gives CDR1 SEHNR, CDR2 FQNEAQ (reference sequence). V was cut by 8 bases and J by 3 bases, with 7 bases left in between. The assay was immunoSEQ multiplex PCR, and TCRdb's table has in-frame clones only and misses some. The sample contains fewer than 30,000 clones, about 85% of which appear only once. The rearrangement joins TRBV7-9 to TRBJ1-4, with D possibly matching TRBD1 (5 bases). Material for sequencing was blood. This receptor was taken from a girl aged 2-10 years with cystic fibrosis. Here the CDR3 reads CASWGPNEKLFF. The CDR3 nucleotides are TGTGCCAGCTGGGGACCTAATGAAAAACTGTTTTTT. Combining the CDR3 with reference TRBV7-9 and TRBJ1-4 gives the whole variable domain DTGVSQNPRHKITKRGQNVTFRCDPISEHNRLYWYRQTLGQGPEFLTYFQNEAQLEKSRLLSDRFSAERPKGSFSTLEIQRTEQGDSAMYLCASWGPNEKLFFGSGTQLSVL.